The text below deals with one T cell receptor beta chain. Seattle's enrolled individuals joined amid active infection and were then monitored longitudinally. This entry is derived from a study of blood T cell repertoires in COVID-19. Overall study context: The samples span acute and convalescent COVID-19 from the United States, Italy and Spain. Sources were T cells, B-cell-depleted T cells, or PBMCs; the material itself was cDNA or gDNA.

As originally analysed: Counts of nucleated cells, estimated from reference gene primer amplification, were obtained. The method was immunoSEQ multiplex PCR; TCRdb's version includes in-frame clones alone and lacks a portion of them. V and J calls and clone size are as listed in that table; D and trimming were resolved from the DNA. The repertoire holds 250,000 to 300,000 clones, with about 90% as singletons. CDR1 and CDR2 from the germline V gene are SGHRS and YFSETQ. The CDR3 sequence is 14 residues long. V dropped 0 bases and J dropped 3 bases, with 9 bases sitting between them. Sequencing was carried out using peripheral blood. This chain joins TRBV5-1 and TRBJ2-5, with D possibly matching TRBD1 (6 bases). This receptor was obtained from a woman under 40 with COVID-19, enrolled during active disease. CDR3 protein: CASSLAHREETQYF. The CDR3 DNA sequence: TGCGCCAGCAGCTTGGCCCACAGGGAAGAGACCCAGTACTTC.